This is a list of T cell receptor beta chains from one sample in a study of blood T cell repertoires in COVID-19. Measured with immunoSEQ multiplex PCR; TCRdb has only the in-frame clones, and not every one. The sample has over 150,000 clones; 80% to 90% are singletons. Sequencing was performed on peripheral blood. These receptor sequences come from a man aged 50 to 60 with active or convalescent COVID-19. Each CDR3 is given with its conserved first and last residue. Each record gives: D gene, clone size, V gene, J gene, CDR3 protein, CDR3 DNA. A D gene is named only where the DNA matches it firmly. Only part of the rows carry a size: once, few, many, or a class if the clone is expanded.

TRBD2	-	TRBV11-3	TRBJ2-1	CDPGLADYNEQFF	TGTGACCCCGGGCTAGCGGATTACAATGAGCAGTTCTTC
TRBD1	once	TRBV29-1	TRBJ2-2	CSVEVGQGVSGELFF	TGCAGCGTTGAAGTAGGACAGGGGGTGTCCGGGGAGCTGTTTTTT
-	once	TRBV7-9	TRBJ2-2	CASNKGLELTGELFF	TGTGCCAGCAACAAGGGACTCGAGCTCACCGGGGAGCTGTTTTTT
-	-	TRBV3-1/TRBV3-2	TRBJ1-6	CASSQLVRDNSPLHF	TGTGCCAGCAGCCAATTGGTCAGGGATAATTCACCCCTCCACTTT
-	-	TRBV10-2	TRBJ2-7	CAGSQGGGRYEQYF	TGCGCCGGATCACAAGGGGGGGGCCGATACGAGCAGTACTTC
-	-	TRBV19	TRBJ2-1	CASSRLGSGNIGNEQFF	TGTGCCAGTAGTCGACTTGGGAGCGGAAATATTGGCAATGAGCAGTTCTTC
-	-	TRBV5-3	TRBJ1-5	CARSLDRADQPQHF	TGTGCCAGAAGCTTGGACAGAGCTGATCAGCCCCAGCATTTT
-	-	TRBV28	TRBJ1-5	CASSSGFNQPQHF	TGTGCCAGCAGTTCGGGATTCAATCAGCCCCAGCATTTT
TRBD1	-	TRBV14	TRBJ1-6	CASRGTGHNSPLHF	TGTGCCAGCAGGGGGACAGGGCATAATTCACCCCTCCACTTT
-	-	TRBV10-3	TRBJ2-1	CAIGQPTGESYNEQFF	TGTGCCATCGGCCAACCGACGGGAGAGTCATACAATGAGCAGTTCTTC
-	few	TRBV5-4	TRBJ1-1	CASSFRGRGTEAFF	TGTGCCAGCAGCTTCAGAGGAAGAGGCACTGAAGCTTTCTTT
-	once	TRBV6-1	TRBJ2-2	CASSAWSHSNTGELFF	TGTGCCAGCAGTGCGTGGAGTCACTCGAACACCGGGGAGCTGTTTTTT
-	few	TRBV30	TRBJ2-7	CALSTGPEQYF	TGTGCCCTAAGCACAGGGCCCGAGCAGTACTTC
-	-	TRBV20-1	TRBJ2-1	CSATPNYEQFF	TGCAGTGCTACACCTAATTATGAGCAGTTCTTC
-	few	TRBV12-3/TRBV12-4	TRBJ1-5	CASSLQGGQPQHF	TGTGCCAGCAGTTTACAGGGCGGTCAGCCCCAGCATTTT
-	-	TRBV6-6	TRBJ2-5	CASSPVSGNQETQYF	TGTGCCAGCAGCCCCGTTAGCGGCAATCAAGAGACCCAGTACTTC
-	-	TRBV9	TRBJ2-7	CARSNRDTYEQYF	TGTGCCCGCTCAAACAGAGATACCTACGAGCAGTACTTC
TRBD1	-	TRBV25-1	TRBJ2-2	CASSGNTGGTNTGELFF	TGTGCCAGCAGTGGAAACACAGGGGGCACGAACACCGGGGAGCTGTTTTTT
-	few	TRBV5-6	TRBJ2-7	CASEPTGTSHYEQYF	TGTGCCAGCGAACCAACCGGGACTTCGCACTACGAGCAGTACTTC
TRBD1	once	TRBV11-1	TRBJ2-2	CASSLGAGGTGELFF	TGTGCCAGCAGCTTAGGGGCAGGGGGCACCGGGGAGCTGTTTTTT
-	-	TRBV7-2	TRBJ2-7	CASSLGGDYEQYF	TGTGCCAGCAGCTTAGGGGGGGACTACGAGCAGTACTTC
TRBD1	once	TRBV6-5	TRBJ1-1	CASSYSTGTGGTEAFF	TGTGCCAGCAGTTACTCCACCGGGACAGGGGGCACTGAAGCTTTCTTT
TRBD2	-	TRBV2	TRBJ2-3	CASNSGTSGTDTQYF	TGTGCCAGCAACTCCGGGACTAGCGGCACAGATACGCAGTATTTT
-	few	TRBV6-1	TRBJ2-1	CASSEAPGGPERGGEQFF	TGTGCCAGCAGTGAAGCACCCGGAGGGCCTGAACGAGGTGGTGAGCAGTTCTTC
TRBD1	-	TRBV6-2/TRBV6-3	TRBJ2-7	CASSPQGWTGTLEQYF	TGTGCCAGCAGCCCACAGGGGTGGACAGGGACCCTCGAGCAGTACTTC
-	-	TRBV28	TRBJ2-7	CASSLWRTTYEQYF	TGTGCCAGCAGTTTATGGCGGACTACTTACGAGCAGTACTTC
-	-	TRBV27	TRBJ2-5	CASRTQETQYF	TGTGCCAGCAGGACTCAAGAGACCCAGTACTTC
-	-	TRBV2	TRBJ2-6	CASSAQGFGANVLTF	TGTGCCAGCAGCGCCCAGGGATTTGGGGCCAACGTCCTGACTTTC
TRBD1	-	TRBV5-1	TRBJ1-2	CASSLGTGTNYGYTF	TGCGCCAGCAGCTTGGGGACAGGTACTAACTATGGCTACACCTTC
TRBD2	-	TRBV5-1	TRBJ2-1	CASSWTSGYNEQFF	TGCGCCAGCAGCTGGACTAGCGGCTACAATGAGCAGTTCTTC
TRBD1	-	TRBV25-1	TRBJ1-2	CASRRSGTGGSGGYTF	TGTGCCAGCAGACGCTCCGGGACAGGGGGTTCAGGTGGCTACACCTTC
TRBD1	-	TRBV5-1	TRBJ1-3	CASSLVGQGLSSGNTIYF	TGCGCCAGCAGCTTGGTGGGACAGGGACTTAGCTCTGGAAACACCATATATTTT
TRBD1	-	TRBV29-1	TRBJ2-7	CSVGQGRYEQYF	TGCAGCGTGGGACAGGGGCGCTACGAGCAGTACTTC
TRBD1	-	TRBV27	TRBJ1-1	CASSSRYFDRVGTEAFF	TGTGCCAGCAGTTCCAGATACTTCGACAGGGTAGGTACTGAAGCTTTCTTT
-	few	TRBV29-1	TRBJ1-1	CSVDISGNTEAFF	TGCAGCGTTGACATTTCAGGGAACACTGAAGCTTTCTTT
-	few	TRBV4-1	TRBJ2-7	CASEGESTGGDYEQYF	TGCGCCAGCGAAGGGGAGTCGACGGGGGGCGACTACGAGCAGTACTTC
-	once	TRBV5-6	TRBJ1-5	CASSQGFQPQHF	TGTGCCAGCAGCCAGGGGTTTCAGCCCCAGCATTTT
TRBD1	few	TRBV6-5	TRBJ2-3	CASRRQTGDTQYF	TGTGCCAGCAGAAGACAGACAGGGGATACGCAGTATTTT
-	-	TRBV7-2	TRBJ2-5	CASSLQGRETQYF	TGTGCCAGCAGCTTGCAGGGTAGGGAGACCCAGTACTTC
-	-	TRBV10-3	TRBJ1-1	CAISEGAHTEAFF	TGTGCCATCAGTGAGGGGGCCCACACTGAAGCTTTCTTT
-	-	TRBV7-3	TRBJ2-1	CASSPVAANSYNEQFF	TGTGCCAGCAGCCCGGTCGCGGCAAACTCCTACAATGAGCAGTTCTTC
-	-	TRBV7-2	TRBJ1-1	CASSRTAGGNTEAFF	TGTGCCAGCAGTAGGACAGCTGGGGGTAACACTGAAGCTTTCTTT
TRBD1	few	TRBV6-5	TRBJ1-2	CASRRQGGGYTF	TGTGCCAGCAGGCGGCAGGGGGGAGGCTACACCTTC
TRBD1	few	TRBV5-6	TRBJ1-6	CASSGGTGGSGSPLHF	TGTGCCAGCAGCGGAGGGACAGGGGGTAGCGGTTCACCCCTCCACTTT
TRBD2	-	TRBV11-3	TRBJ2-7	CAPTAGGEYF	TGTGCCCCCACCGCGGGAGGGGAGTACTTC
TRBD1	-	TRBV6-5	TRBJ1-2	CASSNRDRDAGYTF	TGTGCCAGCAGTAACCGGGACAGGGATGCTGGCTACACCTTC
-	-	TRBV19	TRBJ1-5	CASSMDRTFPQHF	TGTGCCAGTAGTATGGACAGAACCTTTCCCCAGCATTTT
-	-	TRBV11-2	TRBJ2-7	CASSSFQGGEQYF	TGTGCCAGCAGCTCGTTTCAGGGTGGCGAGCAGTACTTC
-	-	TRBV7-2	TRBJ1-5	CASSFPQSGSNQPQHF	TGTGCCAGCAGCTTCCCCCAGTCAGGTAGCAATCAGCCCCAGCATTTT
-	-	TRBV5-1	TRBJ1-1	CASSFGVLNTEAFF	TGCGCCAGCAGCTTCGGGGTCCTTAACACTGAAGCTTTCTTT
TRBD1	-	TRBV19	TRBJ1-2	CASSSQQGAGYGYTF	TGTGCCAGTAGTTCGCAGCAGGGGGCGGGCTATGGCTACACCTTC
-	-	TRBV11-2	TRBJ2-7	CASSPLTLSSYEQYF	TGTGCCAGCAGCCCATTGACACTTAGCTCCTACGAGCAGTACTTC